One sample yielded the 19 T cell receptor beta chains listed below, sequenced in a study of blood T cell repertoires in COVID-19. Produced via immunoSEQ multiplex PCR; TCRdb's table is partial and in-frame only. The data show 60,000 to 85,000 clones, approximately 80% seen once. The source material was peripheral blood. The receptor set was obtained from a human donor in a cohort sampled during active COVID-19.

The chain has TRBV19 and TRBJ2-5; D is ambiguous. Per the germline V gene, CDR1 is LNHDA and CDR2 is SQIVND (reference sequence). The length of the CDR3 is 14 residues. The germline V and J ends were trimmed by 3 bases and 1 base, with 9 bases remaining between them. CDR3 amino acids: CASSISRSQETQYF. In DNA, the CDR3 is TGTGCCAGTAGTATTAGCCGGAGCCAAGAGACCCAGTACTTC. The full variable domain, its missing parts supplied by reference TRBV19 and TRBJ2-5, is DGGITQSPKYLFRKEGQNVTLSCEQNLNHDAMYWYRQDPGQGLRLIYYSQIVNDFQKGDIAEGYSVSREKKESFPLTVTSAQKNPTAFYLCASSISRSQETQYFGPGTRLLVL.

V is TRBV21-1 and J is TRBJ1-4; TRBD1, the D gene given by the table, was not confirmed from the DNA. TRBV21-1 is a pseudogene. The CDR3 spans 13 residues. CDR3 coding DNA: TGTGCCAGCAGCAAAGAATCAGGACAGGGAGATTTTTTT. As protein: CASSKESGQGDFF.

This clone was detected only a few times. The chain is built from TRBV10-1 and TRBJ2-7; D is perhaps TRBD2 (5 bases). Per the germline V gene, CDR1 is WNHNN and CDR2 is SYGVQD (reference sequence). CDR3 length equals 14 residues. The V and J ends lost 3 bases and 2 bases respectively, with 11 bases between them. The CDR3 bases are TGCGCCAGCAGTGACGGACTGAGGACCTACGAGCAGTACTTC. Amino acids: CASSDGLRTYEQYF.

This chain connects TRBV28 to TRBJ1-2, with 9 bases aligning to TRBD1. Germline CDR1 reads MDHEN; CDR2 reads SYDVKM. The CDR3 spans 14 residues. The junction had 6 bases not matched to a gene; V was cut back by 6 bases and J by 4 bases. In nucleotides, the CDR3 is TGTGCCAGCAGATCGACAGGGGGAGTCTATGGCTACACCTTC. Amino acids: CASRSTGGVYGYTF.

This chain joins TRBV5-1 and TRBJ2-7; 10 bases map to TRBD2. The V gene end was trimmed by 5 bases and the J gene end by 5 bases; junction bases not matched to a gene: 7. The CDR3 has 14 residues. Germline CDR1 reads SGHRS; CDR2 reads YFSETQ. The CDR3 DNA sequence: TGCGCCAGCAGTGCGGGACTAGCGACCGACGAGCAGTACTTC. It codes for CASSAGLATDEQYF. The entire variable domain, with the rest obtained from reference TRBV5-1 and TRBJ2-7, is as follows: KAGVTQTPRYLIKTRGQQVTLSCSPISGHRSVSWYQQTPGQGLQFLFEYFSETQRNKGNFPGRFSGRQFSNSRSEMNVSTLELGDSALYLCASSAGLATDEQYFGPGTRLTVT.

The chain uses TRBV5-1 and TRBJ2-7, with 12 bases matching TRBD2. The CDR3 extends over 16 amino acids. Trimming at V came to 0 bases and at J to 5 bases, leaving 6 bases not matched to a gene. CDR1 is SGHRS, CDR2 YFSETQ, per germline. CDR3 region: CASSLVGTSGLNEQYF. CDR3 coding DNA: TGCGCCAGCAGCTTGGTCGGGACTAGCGGGCTCAACGAGCAGTACTTC.

The table lists this clone with a few counts. The CDR3 DNA sequence: TGTGCCAGCAGCCCTAGCGGGAGGGTACAGTTCTTC. This encodes CASSPSGRVQFF. The chain carries TRBV3-1 (or the pseudogene TRBV3-2) and TRBJ2-1, with TRBD2 matching over 12 bases. V shed 4 bases, J shed 13 bases, and the junction held 2 bases outside the gene matches. The germline V gene has CDR1 LGHDT and CDR2 YNNKEL (reference sequence). The CDR3 covers 12 residues.

V gene TRBV11-2 combines with J gene TRBJ1-1; TRBD1 agrees at 7 bases. The CDR3 loop spans 12 amino acids. V was pared by 5 bases and J by 10 bases, with 7 bases of the junction left unmatched. Germline CDR1 and CDR2: SGHAT and FQNNGV. For the CDR3, the DNA is TGTGCCAGCAGCCCAGGACAGGCGGGAGCTTTCTTT. Translating it yields CASSPGQAGAFF.

This clone was counted a few times. The chain is built from TRBV7-2 and TRBJ2-2, with 8 bases identical to TRBD2. V shed 1 base, J shed 4 bases, and the junction held 11 bases outside the gene matches. The germline CDR1 and CDR2 sequences are SGHTA and FQGNSA. The CDR3 runs to 18 residues. The CDR3 sequence is CASSLVSGSNSGTGELFF. DNA for the CDR3: TGTGCCAGCAGCTTAGTCAGCGGGAGTAATTCTGGCACCGGGGAGCTGTTTTTT.

The chain carries TRBV30 and TRBJ1-6; a weak D match, TRBD1 (5 bases). CDR1 is GTSNPN, CDR2 SVGIG, per germline (reference sequence). V lost 6 bases and J 5 bases, leaving 11 bases between the germline ends. The CDR3 loop spans 13 amino acids. The CDR3 nucleotides are TGTGCCTGCATTGGGGGGAATAATTCACCCCTCCACTTT. Translating gives CACIGGNNSPLHF.

This rearrangement joins TRBV6-5 to TRBJ2-2; 8 bases fit TRBD2. V shed 8 bases and J 3 bases; nucleotides not matched to a gene: 5. The CDR3 spans 14 residues. From germline, CDR1 is MNHEY and CDR2 SVGAGI. The CDR3 nucleotides read TGTGCCAGCGTGGGTAGCGGGGACACCGGGGAGCTGTTTTTT. It codes for CASVGSGDTGELFF.

The rearrangement uses TRBV4-1 and TRBJ1-4, with D unresolved. This CDR3 is 13 amino acids long. V was cut by 1 base and J by 10 bases, with 10 bases left in between. CDR1 is MGHRA, CDR2 YSYEKL, per germline. CDR3 protein: CASSQVPPGKLFF. The DNA of the CDR3 is TGCGCCAGCAGCCAAGTCCCTCCCGGAAAACTGTTTTTT.

The chain recombines TRBV6-5 with TRBJ2-3; 9 bases map to TRBD2. The CDR3 has 14 amino acids. V lost 7 bases to trimming and J lost 5 bases; unmatched junction nucleotides: 7. Per germline, CDR1 MNHEY and CDR2 SVGAGI. The CDR3 DNA reads as TGTGCCAGCATAGGGACACTAGCGGGAGATACGCAGTATTTT. Translation: CASIGTLAGDTQYF.

V gene TRBV6-5 combines with J gene TRBJ2-7; a weak D match, TRBD1 (5 bases). The CDR3 is 13 residues long. Germline CDR1 MNHEY, CDR2 SVGAGI. V dropped 8 bases and J dropped 2 bases, with 13 bases sitting between them. Written as DNA, the CDR3 is TGTGCCAGCTTATCTGACAGCGCCTACGAGCAGTACTTC. Encoded protein: CASLSDSAYEQYF.

The chain joins TRBV9 to TRBJ1-3; 7 positions match TRBD1. The V gene's germline CDR1 is SGDLS and CDR2 YYNGEE. Trimming cost V 4 bases and J 4 bases; bases outside gene matches: 11. The CDR3 spans 16 residues. The CDR3 sequence is CASSSMDRTSGNTIYF. CDR3 in DNA: TGTGCCAGCAGCTCAATGGACAGGACGAGCGGAAACACCATATATTTT.

J is TRBJ2-3 and V is TRBV4-2; maybe TRBD2 (6 bases). Germline V gives CDR1 LGHNA, CDR2 YNFKEQ. V lost 1 base, J lost 4 bases, and 9 bases lay in between. This CDR3 is built from 14 residues. In DNA, the CDR3 is TGTGCCAGCAGCCAAGCGGGAGTGGCAGATACGCAGTATTTT. Its protein product is CASSQAGVADTQYF.

CDR3 sequence (DNA): TGTGCCAGCAGCGATAAGCGGGAGGCCCCAGATACGCAGTATTTT. Translating it yields CASSDKREAPDTQYF. The gene calls are TRBV2 and TRBJ2-3; 9 bases line up with TRBD2. With 6 bases clipped from V and 4 bases from J, the junction kept 8 bases outside the gene matches. This CDR3 has 15 amino acids. Germline values: CDR1 SNHLY, CDR2 FYNNEI.

This clone has only a few counts. V and J are TRBV7-2 and TRBJ2-7; no clear D. The CDR3 length is 14 residues. The V gene's germline CDR1 is SGHTA and CDR2 FQGNSA. The germline V and J ends were trimmed by 0 bases and 5 bases, with 11 bases remaining between them. The CDR3 loop reads CASSLARVRHEQYF. DNA of the CDR3: TGTGCCAGCAGCTTAGCCCGGGTGCGCCACGAGCAGTACTTC.

The chain has TRBV9 and TRBJ1-1, with TRBD1 as a possible D gene (5 bases). CDR3 length: 16 residues. V shed 2 bases and J shed 0 bases, with 14 bases lying between them. Germline V CDR1 and CDR2: SGDLS, YYNGEE. CDR3 coding DNA: TGTGCCAGCAGCGTCTCCGTGGGGCAGCTGAACACTGAAGCTTTCTTT. Translating it yields CASSVSVGQLNTEAFF.